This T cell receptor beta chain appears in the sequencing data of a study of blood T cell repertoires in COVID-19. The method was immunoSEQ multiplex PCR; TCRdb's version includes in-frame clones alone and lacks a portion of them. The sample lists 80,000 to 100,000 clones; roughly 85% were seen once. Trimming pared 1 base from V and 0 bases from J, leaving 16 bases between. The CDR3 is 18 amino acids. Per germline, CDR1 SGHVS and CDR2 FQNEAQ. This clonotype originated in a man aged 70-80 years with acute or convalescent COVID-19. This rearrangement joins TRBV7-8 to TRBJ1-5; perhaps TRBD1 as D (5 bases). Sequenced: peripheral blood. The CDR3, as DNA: TGTGCCAGCAGCTTAGGTGGCACAGGAATTAATAGCAATCAGCCCCAGCATTTT. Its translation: CASSLGGTGINSNQPQHF.